This TCR beta chain was sequenced for a study of sequential checkpoint blockade in melanoma. Study-wide context: About 90 pretreatment tumor DNA samples were TCRβ immunosequenced. Matched biopsies came pretreatment and at week 13 for about 24 patients. Study-wide results and limits: PD-L1 staining and CD8+ counts, not mutational load, tracked tumor T-cell clonality.

Points on this clone: Antigen: not known.

The germline CDR1 and CDR2 sequences are GTSNPN and SVGIG (reference sequence). The V and J ends lost 4 bases and 4 bases respectively, with 14 bases between them. The CDR3 contains 14 residues. Treatment indicated: randomized to nivolumab then ipilimumab (arm A) or the reverse (arm B). Clones were sequenced by immunoSEQ multiplex PCR, and TCRdb holds only the in-frame ones, with some missing. The sample lists 5,500 to 6,500 clones; 20% to 30% were seen once. Sequences were derived from tumor tissue (inferred from file names), sampled from a patient given nivolumab and ipilimumab in sequence. The source is a human donor with melanoma. This rearrangement joins TRBV30 to TRBJ2-1; D may correspond to TRBD1 or TRBD2 (5 bases each). CDR3 nucleotides: TGTGCCTGGAACCCGGGGCCCCTTTACAATGAGCAGTTCTTC. Translation: CAWNPGPLYNEQFF. Full variable domain (outside the CDR3, taken from reference TRBV30 and TRBJ2-1): SQTIHQWPATLVQPVGSPLSLECTVEGTSNPNLYWYRQAAGRGLQLLFYSVGIGQISSEVPQNLSASRPQDRQFILSSKKLLLSDSGFYLCAWNPGPLYNEQFFGPGTRLTVL.